The 15 T cell receptor beta chains below all came from one sample that was sequenced in a study of cytomegalovirus exposure and HLA in healthy donors. A multiplex PCR was run with 60 Vbeta primers and 13 Jbeta primers. Sequencing used immunoSEQ multiplex PCR; TCRdb keeps in-frame clones, though not all of them. This table holds roughly 150,000 clones, roughly 82% found once. Sequenced sample: PBMCs. The receptor set was obtained from a woman aged 45-60 years in good health and CMV-seropositive.

This clone was seen only a few times. V and J are TRBV5-1 and TRBJ1-1; TRBD1 might be the D (5 bases). This CDR3 is 14 amino acids long. The germline V gene has CDR1 SGHRS and CDR2 YFSETQ. V lost 0 bases to trimming and J lost 1 base, with 7 bases between them. The CDR3 bases are TGCGCCAGCAGCTTGGCGGGGGAGAACACTGAAGCTTTCTTT. It translates to CASSLAGENTEAFF.

The rearrangement links TRBV5-5 to TRBJ1-1; no firm D call. Germline V gene lookup returns CDR1 SGHKS and CDR2 YYEKEE (reference sequence). The CDR3 runs to 13 residues. Trimming removed 4 bases from V and 8 bases from J, with 15 bases in between. The CDR3 DNA follows: TGTGCCAGCAGCCCCCGGACTCCCTCGGAAGCTTTCTTT. This translates into CASSPRTPSEAFF. The complete variable domain, with remaining parts taken from reference TRBV5-5 and TRBJ1-1, reads DAGVTQSPTHLIKTRGQQVTLRCSPISGHKSVSWYQQVLGQGPQFIFQYYEKEERGRGNFPDRFSARQFPNYSSELNVNALLLGDSALYLCASSPRTPSEAFFGQGTRLTVV.

V is TRBV10-2 and J is TRBJ2-1; D is possibly TRBD1 (6 bases). V was shortened by 4 bases and J by 7 bases, with 17 bases between the two germline ends. CDR3 size: 15 residues. The germline V gene has CDR1 WSHSY and CDR2 SAAADI. CDR3 coding DNA: TGCGCCAGCAGTGGGACTGGGGGCGCTAAGAATGAGCAGTTCTTC. Protein sequence: CASSGTGGAKNEQFF.

This chain links TRBV12-5 with TRBJ1-1; D gene unclear. Between the trimmed V and J ends, which lost 2 bases and 5 bases, there was a span of 9 bases. Germline lookup yields CDR1 LGHNT and CDR2 FRNRAP. This CDR3 comprises 13 residues. CDR3 sequence: CASGLSPGTEAFF. DNA for the CDR3: TGTGCTAGTGGTTTGTCACCCGGGACTGAAGCTTTCTTT.

This chain joins TRBV6-6 and TRBJ1-5, with D perhaps matching TRBD1 (5 bases). From germline, CDR1 is MNHNY and CDR2 SVGAGI (reference sequence). The CDR3 is 15 residues long. Trimming left V 4 bases short and J 7 bases short, with 17 bases between. The CDR3 reads CASSSARGGEQPQHF. DNA of the CDR3: TGTGCCAGCAGTTCCGCGCGGGGGGGGGAACAGCCCCAGCATTTT.

This rearrangement joins TRBV11-3 to TRBJ2-7; D might be TRBD1 (6 bases). CDR3 size: 12 residues. V was clipped by 5 bases and J by 6 bases, with 11 bases between them. Looked up from germline, CDR1 is SGHNT and CDR2 is YENEEA. CDR3 nucleotide sequence: TGTGCCAGCAGCACCGACAGGATCGAGCAGTACTTC. Amino acid sequence: CASSTDRIEQYF.

The rearrangement uses TRBV27 and TRBJ1-5, with 7 nucleotides matching TRBD1. The V and J ends lost 2 bases and 3 bases, in that order; junction bases with no gene match: 4. The germline CDR1 and CDR2 sequences are MNHEY and SMNVEV (reference sequence). CDR3 length: 15 amino acids. CDR3 loop: CASSLRQGVNQPQHF. The CDR3 coding sequence is TGTGCCAGCAGTTTACGGCAGGGGGTCAATCAGCCCCAGCATTTT.

Points on this clone: Other DNA variants within this sample encode the same CDR3. This chain links TRBV7-8 with TRBJ1-6; D call uncertain. The CDR3 spans 17 residues. Germline V gene lookup returns CDR1 SGHVS and CDR2 FQNEAQ. V was trimmed by 3 bases and J by 0 bases, leaving 12 bases between them. As DNA, the CDR3 is TGTGCCAGCAGCTTGGGCCTGATTAGCTCCTATAATTCACCCCTCCACTTT. The encoded protein is CASSLGLISSYNSPLHF.

The V call is TRBV7-2, the J call TRBJ1-5; D not certain. The CDR3 sequence is 14 residues long. Trimming stripped 1 base from V and 0 bases from J, with 4 bases between. Per germline, CDR1 SGHTA and CDR2 FQGNSA. CDR3 sequence: CASSLVFSNQPQHF. CDR3 bases: TGTGCCAGCAGCTTAGTATTTAGCAATCAGCCCCAGCATTTT.

V is TRBV18 and J is TRBJ2-3; 8 nucleotides match TRBD2. This CDR3 contains 16 residues. The germline gives CDR1 KGHSH, CDR2 LQKENI. After removal of 3 bases from V and 2 bases from J, the junction contained 7 bases not matched to a gene. The CDR3 loop is CASSPQGAGDTDTQYF. For the CDR3, the DNA is TGTGCCAGCTCACCGCAAGGAGCGGGGGACACAGATACGCAGTATTTT.

This clone was recorded only once. The V call is TRBV6-5, the J call TRBJ1-5, with a tentative D call TRBD1 (5 bases). The CDR3 is 12 residues long. The V and J ends lost 8 bases and 6 bases respectively, with 11 bases between them. Germline-derived CDR1 and CDR2 are MNHEY and SVGAGI. CDR3 in DNA: TGTGCCAGCCCCAAAGGGGTTCAGCCCCAGCATTTT. Protein product: CASPKGVQPQHF.

V is TRBV30 and J is TRBJ1-2, with D possibly TRBD1 on 6 matching bases. With 4 bases removed from V and 3 bases from J, the gap between germline ends came to 15 bases. The CDR3 runs to 14 residues. Germline assignment: CDR1 GTSNPN and CDR2 SVGIG (reference sequence). DNA for the CDR3: TGTGCCTGGAATCAGGGGAAGGCGGACTATGGCTACACCTTC. This gives the protein CAWNQGKADYGYTF.

This clone was counted between two and nine times. The chain recombines TRBV30 with TRBJ1-2; no firm D call. Between the trimmed V and J ends, which lost 3 bases and 1 base, there was a span of 21 bases. Per the germline V gene, CDR1 is GTSNPN and CDR2 is SVGIG (reference sequence). This CDR3 is 17 amino acids long. CDR3 loop: CAWSQKVSSPGNYGYTF. CDR3 nucleotides: TGTGCCTGGAGCCAAAAGGTCTCCTCCCCGGGTAACTATGGCTACACCTTC.

The chain has TRBV15 and TRBJ1-2; D call uncertain. Germline lookup yields CDR1 LNHNV and CDR2 YYDKDF (reference sequence). V lost 1 base, J lost 4 bases, and 7 bases lay in between. The CDR3 loop spans 13 amino acids. The CDR3 nucleotides are TGTGCCACCAGCAGAGTAGGCGGCTATGGCTACACCTTC. This encodes CATSRVGGYGYTF. Filled out from reference TRBV15 and TRBJ1-2, the complete variable domain reads DAMVIQNPRYQVTQFGKPVTLSCSQTLNHNVMYWYQQKSSQAPKLLFHYYDKDFNNEADTPDNFQSRRPNTSFCFLDIRSPGLGDTAMYLCATSRVGGYGYTFGSGTRLTVV.

This chain joins TRBV9 and TRBJ2-1; the match to TRBD2 covers 10 bases. This CDR3 spans 15 amino acids. In germline, CDR1 is SGDLS, CDR2 YYNGEE. Unmatched junction bases numbered 1, after V lost 2 bases and J lost 2 bases. CDR3 nucleotides: TGTGCCAGCAGCGTCACTAGCGGGACCTACAATGAGCAGTTCTTC. Translation: CASSVTSGTYNEQFF.